This is a list of T cell receptor beta chains from one sample in a study of blood T cell repertoires in COVID-19. TCRdb's copy holds only in-frame clones and misses some; the assay was immunoSEQ multiplex PCR. The sample gives roughly 200,000 clones, around nine tenths of which show up once; approximately 1.5% is in the top ten. The sequencing sample was made of peripheral blood. The receptor source for this set is a man between 18 and 35 years old with active or convalescent COVID-19. The CDR3 runs from the conserved cysteine through the conserved F or W. D genes are given only for firm matches. Part of the rows lack a size; the others show once, few, many or a class for expanded clones.

>TRBV29-1|TRBJ2-2|-|-|13
TGCAGCGTTGCCAGCGGGAACACCGGGGAGCTGTTTTTT
CSVASGNTGELFF
>TRBV6-1|TRBJ1-2|-|-|14
TGTGCCAGCAGTGAACGATTGGACAGCTATGGCTACACCTTC
CASSERLDSYGYTF
>TRBV11-2|TRBJ1-2|-|-|13
TGTGCCAGCAGCCCCGGGACACCTCGAGGCTACACCTTC
CASSPGTPRGYTF
>TRBV9|TRBJ1-6|-|-|14
TGTGCCAGCAGCCCCCAGGGTGAAAATTCACCCCTCCACTTT
CASSPQGENSPLHF
>TRBV7-2|TRBJ2-7|-|-|15
TGTGCCAGCAGCTCGTCCGGGACTGGCTCCTACGAGCAGTACTTC
CASSSSGTGSYEQYF
>TRBV4-1|TRBJ2-3|-|-|17
TGCGCCAGCAGAGGCTTGGTCACTAGTAGTAACACAGATACGCAGTATTTT
CASRGLVTSSNTDTQYF
>TRBV23-1|TRBJ1-5|-|-|17
TGCGCCAGCAGTCAATGGGACAAAAGGCTTAGAGATGGGCCCCAGCATTTT
CASSQWDKRLRDGPQHF
>TRBV5-4|TRBJ2-3|-|-|15
TGTGCCAGCAGCAGACTAGACCGAAGCACAGATACGCAGTATTTT
CASSRLDRSTDTQYF
>TRBV6-5|TRBJ1-1|TRBD1|-|14
TGTGCCAGCAAAGGACAGGGGGCAACTTCTGAAGCTTTCTTT
CASKGQGATSEAFF
>TRBV5-4|TRBJ2-1|-|-|15
TGTGCCAGCAGCTTGGAAACCCAGGGTAGTCATGAGCAGTTCTTC
CASSLETQGSHEQFF
>TRBV30|TRBJ2-7|TRBD1|-|14
TGTGCCTGGACTGACAGGGGGAGATCTTACGAGCAGTACTTC
CAWTDRGRSYEQYF
>TRBV10-3|TRBJ2-7|-|-|14
TGTGCCATCAGTGATCCGGAGGGTGCCTACGAGCAGTACTTC
CAISDPEGAYEQYF
>TRBV6-1|TRBJ2-7|-|-|15
TGTGCCAGCAGTGAAGACATCAGTCTTTTCTACGAGCAGTACTTC
CASSEDISLFYEQYF
>TRBV19|TRBJ1-5|-|-|14
TGTGCCAGTAGTCGTGGTACGGGCAATCAGCCCCAGCATTTT
CASSRGTGNQPQHF
>TRBV5-1|TRBJ2-2|TRBD2|-|17
TGCGCCAGCAGCTACGGCGGGAGGGCCGTACGGACCGGGGAGCTGTTTTTT
CASSYGGRAVRTGELFF
>TRBV4-3|TRBJ2-7|TRBD2|-|18
TGCGCCAGCAGCCAAGATTTGGTGGTAGCGGGGGTGACAGGCGAGCAGTACTTC
CASSQDLVVAGVTGEQYF
>TRBV11-3|TRBJ2-3|TRBD2|-|14
TGTGCCAGCAGCCCAGGACTAGCGGCAGATACGCAGTATTTT
CASSPGLAADTQYF
>TRBV9|TRBJ2-6|TRBD1|-|19
TGTGCCAGCAGCGCCAAACAGGGGGTTTCTGACTCTGGGGCCAACGTCCTGACTTTC
CASSAKQGVSDSGANVLTF
>TRBV4-3|TRBJ1-1|-|-|13
TGCGCCAGCAGCCGGATAGGGGTCACTGAAGCTTTCTTT
CASSRIGVTEAFF
>TRBV4-1|TRBJ2-2|TRBD2|-|15
TGCGCCAGCAGCCAACAACTAGCGGGAGCCGGGGAGCTGTTTTTT
CASSQQLAGAGELFF
>TRBV15|TRBJ1-6|-|-|12
TGTGCCACCAGCAGGCCCCGGGAAGGCCTCCACTTT
CATSRPREGLHF
>TRBV3-1/TRBV3-2|TRBJ2-3|-|-|15
TGTGCCAGCAGCCAAGGGGCAGCTTGGTCAGATACGCAGTATTTT
CASSQGAAWSDTQYF
>TRBV9|TRBJ2-3|-|-|15
TGTGCCAGCAGCGTTTTTTTGAGTACAGCAGATACGCAGTATTTT
CASSVFLSTADTQYF
>TRBV19|TRBJ2-7|-|-|14
TGTGCCAGTAGTCCTTTTGAGGAGAGCTACGAGCAGTACTTC
CASSPFEESYEQYF
>TRBV19|TRBJ2-3|-|-|13
TGTGCCAGTAGTTTGGGGAGAACAGATACACAGTATTTT
CASSLGRTDTQYF
>TRBV16|TRBJ1-2|-|-|15
TGTGCCAGCAGCCCCTCCCGGACATTTAACTATGGCTACACCTTC
CASSPSRTFNYGYTF
>TRBV30|TRBJ1-5|-|-|13
TGTGCCTGGAGGGACACACTTGCTCAGCCCCAGCATTTT
CAWRDTLAQPQHF
>TRBV29-1|TRBJ1-6|-|once|15
TGCAGCGCCAGCACAGGATCCTCCTATAATTCACCCCTCCACTTT
CSASTGSSYNSPLHF
>TRBV7-8|TRBJ1-2|-|few|14
TGTGCCAGCAGCAAGTCGACGGACTACTATGGCTACACCTTC
CASSKSTDYYGYTF
>TRBV3-1/TRBV3-2|TRBJ2-1|-|-|15
TGTGCCAGCAGAGGAGGGCGGAGTCTTTCCGACGAGCAGTTCTTC
CASRGGRSLSDEQFF
>TRBV7-9|TRBJ2-7|-|-|13
TGTGCCAGCAGCTTAGAGGCGGACTACGAGCAGTACTTC
CASSLEADYEQYF